The 5 T cell receptor beta chains listed next were all sequenced from one sample in a study of neurological immune-mediated disorders. Via MiXCR, TCRdb re-called the 5' RACE reads, giving one row per CDR3 protein. The table lists some 66,000 distinct CDR3 sequences, 4.1% of them singletons. Sequences were obtained from PBMCs. These TCRs come from a man aged 45-65 years with multiple sclerosis.

There are many counts of this clonotype. The chain couples TRBV5-1 to TRBJ2-3, with D perhaps matching TRBD2 (5 bases). V gave up 0 bases and J gave up 0 bases, with 5 bases separating them. Germline CDR1 SGHRS, CDR2 YFSETQ. The CDR3 is made up of 14 amino acids. As DNA, the CDR3 is TGCGCCAGCAGCTTGGGGACTAGCACAGATACGCAGTATTTT. It yields the protein CASSLGTSTDTQYF.

This clonotype was observed many times. This chain joins TRBV10-3 and TRBJ2-2, with TRBD2 as a possible D gene (6 bases). Germline CDR1 is ENHRY and CDR2 is SYGVKD. V lost 3 bases to trimming and J lost 3 bases, with 8 bases between them. The CDR3 sequence is 14 residues long. The CDR3 DNA reads as TGTGCCATCAGTGAACGGGGGTACACCGGGGAGCTGTTTTTT. Amino acid sequence: CAISERGYTGELFF.

This clonotype has at least ten counts. V is TRBV20-1 and J is TRBJ1-2; D remains ambiguous. Per germline, CDR1 DFQATT and CDR2 SNEGSKA (reference sequence). This CDR3 has 13 amino acids. V lost 3 bases, J lost 0 bases, and 8 bases lay in between. This chain's CDR3 is CSASGSTNYGYTF. The DNA of the CDR3 is TGCAGTGCTAGTGGGAGCACTAACTATGGCTACACCTTC.

This clonotype has at least ten counts. The rearrangement links TRBV20-1 to TRBJ1-2; a weak D match, TRBD1 (6 bases). Germline V gene lookup returns CDR1 DFQATT and CDR2 SNEGSKA (reference sequence). The CDR3 is 13 amino acids. Between the trimmed V and J ends, which lost 2 bases and 5 bases, there was a span of 12 bases. In DNA, the CDR3 is TGCAGTGCTAGAAGAATCGGACAGTATGGCTACACCTTC. Translated, it gives CSARRIGQYGYTF.

This clonotype is categorized as medium-sized. V and J are TRBV29-1 and TRBJ2-3, with D maybe TRBD1 (5 bases). Germline CDR1 is SQVTM and CDR2 is ANQGSEA. Trimming took off 3 bases at V and 4 bases at J, with 8 bases between the two ends. This CDR3 spans 12 amino acids. The CDR3 region is CSVDRAADTQYF. For the CDR3, the DNA is TGCAGCGTTGACAGGGCGGCAGATACGCAGTATTTT.